What follows describes a single T cell receptor beta chain. Normal lung was taken at the farthest possible site, at least 3 cm from tumour. Assay used: immunoSEQ multiplex PCR; TCRdb lists only in-frame clones, some missing. The top ten hold roughly 10% of the sample, which has just over 3,000 clones, approximately 70% seen once. There are 16 residues in the CDR3. The germline V gene encodes CDR1 SNHLY and CDR2 FYNNEI. With V trimmed by 7 bases and J by 2 bases, 12 bases remained unmatched. This record belongs to a study of immune cell composition in non-small cell lung cancer. The chain recombines TRBV2 with TRBJ2-7; 9 nucleotides align to TRBD2. This receptor was identified in a human donor with non-small cell lung cancer. Sequencing used non-adjacent lung tissue. DNA of the CDR3: TGTGCCAGCATCGGGGGCCCTAGCGGGGCGACCTACGAGCAGTACTTC. Its translation is CASIGGPSGATYEQYF.